The next 18 T cell receptor beta chains were all read from a single sample in a study of monozygotic twins with inflammatory bowel disease. Following a re-call of the 5' RACE reads, TCRdb has one entry per CDR3 protein and lacks DNA. Seen in this sample are more than 110,000 distinct CDR3 sequences; the ten most common clones hold approximately 1.2%. The sequenced material came from blood. The receptor set was obtained from a human donor with ulcerative colitis or Crohn's disease, or a healthy co-twin of an affected twin (not recorded which).

The chain recombines TRBV5-1 with TRBJ2-7; the TRBD1 assignment by TCRdb is unverifiable without DNA. Germline V gene sequence: CDR1 SGHRS, CDR2 YFSETQ. The CDR3 totals 14 residues. Here the CDR3 reads CASSWGDGTYEQYF.

The rearrangement joins TRBV3-1 to TRBJ2-7; TCRdb outputs TRBD1, but without DNA this stays unchecked. Germline V CDR1 and CDR2: LGHDT, YNNKEL (reference sequence). The CDR3 contains 14 residues. This CDR3 is CASSPGDYPYEQYF.

The gene calls are TRBV6-1 and TRBJ2-1; TCRdb calls TRBD1, which cannot be checked without DNA. CDR1 is MNHNS, CDR2 SASEGT, per germline. This CDR3 contains 15 residues. Here the CDR3 reads CASRPRSLSYNEQFF.

The chain uses TRBV7-2 and TRBJ2-3; the TRBD1 assignment by TCRdb is unverifiable without DNA. Germline CDR1 SGHTA, CDR2 FQGNSA. The CDR3 has 17 residues. CDR3 sequence: CASSLAPVPRPTDTQYF.

This chain joins TRBV4-1 and TRBJ1-5; the TRBD1 assignment by TCRdb is unverifiable without DNA. CDR1 MGHRA and CDR2 YSYEKL come from the germline V gene. CDR3 length: 17 amino acids. The CDR3 here is CASSQDGTYYSNQPQHF.

The CDR3 region is CASSLRVDFSGELFF. The chain links TRBV7-2 to TRBJ2-2. This CDR3 is built from 15 residues. The germline gives CDR1 SGHTA, CDR2 FQGNSA. The entire variable domain, with the rest obtained from reference TRBV7-2 and TRBJ2-2, is as follows: GAGVSQSPSNKVTEKGKDVELRCDPISGHTALYWYRQSLGQGLEFLIYFQGNSAPDKSGLPSDRFSAERTGGSVSTLTIQRTQQEDSAVYLCASSLRVDFSGELFFGEGSRLTVL.

The genes are TRBV12-5 and TRBJ2-1; TCRdb's D gene call, TRBD1, goes unchecked for lack of DNA. Germline lookup yields CDR1 LGHNT and CDR2 FRNRAP. The CDR3 is made up of 17 amino acids. CDR3 sequence reads: CASGSTGTGSSYNEQFF. Filled out from reference TRBV12-5 and TRBJ2-1, the complete variable domain reads DARVTQTPRHKVTEMGQEVTMRCQPILGHNTVFWYRQTMMQGLELLAYFRNRAPLDDSGMPKDRFSAEMPDATLATLKIQPSEPRDSAVYFCASGSTGTGSSYNEQFFGPGTRLTVL.

The V gene is TRBV20-1, the J gene TRBJ1-1; TCRdb names TRBD1, which stays unverified in the absence of DNA. Germline V gene lookup returns CDR1 DFQATT and CDR2 SNEGSKA (reference sequence). The CDR3 is 14 residues long. CDR3 protein: CSAIPGPQNTEAFF.

The chain combines TRBV5-1 with TRBJ1-1. Germline CDR1 SGHRS, CDR2 YFSETQ. This CDR3 is built from 14 residues. CDR3 amino acids: CASSRSGEGTEAFF.

The chain carries TRBV29-1 and TRBJ2-5; TCRdb returns TRBD1, unconfirmable since there is no DNA. Per the germline V gene, CDR1 is SQVTM and CDR2 is ANQGSEA. The CDR3 is 13 residues long. The CDR3 sequence is CSVGQGGGETQYF.

The chain joins TRBV20-1 to TRBJ2-7; TCRdb designates TRBD2, a call that cannot be tested without DNA. The CDR3 is 14 amino acids. Germline V lookup: CDR1 DFQATT, CDR2 SNEGSKA (reference sequence). CDR3: CSARDRLVTYEQHF.

The J gene is TRBJ1-3, the V gene TRBV7-9; TCRdb gives TRBD1 as the D gene, but with no DNA this cannot be confirmed. CDR1 is SEHNR and CDR2 is FQNEAQ in the germline V gene (reference sequence). The CDR3 totals 15 residues. The chain's CDR3 is CASSPPLTAGNTIYF. Drawing the rest from reference TRBV7-9 and TRBJ1-3, the complete variable domain is DTGVSQNPRHKITKRGQNVTFRCDPISEHNRLYWYRQTLGQGPEFLTYFQNEAQLEKSRLLSDRFSAERPKGSFSTLEIQRTEQGDSAMYLCASSPPLTAGNTIYFGEGSWLTVV.

The CDR3 sequence: CASSQDGSVTDTQYF. This chain joins TRBV4-3 and TRBJ2-3. The CDR3 totals 15 residues. Germline V gene lookup returns CDR1 LGHNA and CDR2 YSLEER.

This chain links TRBV28 with TRBJ2-2. The CDR3 has 16 residues. Germline CDR1 and CDR2: MDHEN and SYDVKM. CDR3 sequence reads: CASSFSVGLSTGELFF.

The rearrangement joins TRBV11-2 to TRBJ2-2; the TRBD1 assignment by TCRdb is unverifiable without DNA. The CDR3 is made up of 14 amino acids. Germline V gene sequence: CDR1 SGHAT, CDR2 FQNNGV. The CDR3: CASSLGGGIGELFF.

The chain has TRBV10-3 and TRBJ2-1; the D call of TRBD2 rests on TCRdb alone, since no DNA is present to check it. CDR1 is ENHRY and CDR2 is SYGVKD in the germline V gene. CDR3 length: 17 amino acids. The CDR3 loop reads CAITRTSGRVDYNEQFF.

The chain links TRBV7-2 to TRBJ2-1; TCRdb gives TRBD2 as the D gene, but with no DNA this cannot be confirmed. Germline CDR1 is SGHTA and CDR2 is FQGNSA. The CDR3 loop spans 14 amino acids. The CDR3 protein is CASSLNRPGLEQFF.

The chain recombines TRBV20-1 with TRBJ2-5; no DNA is available, so the TRBD2 call from TCRdb remains unchecked. Germline values: CDR1 DFQATT, CDR2 SNEGSKA (reference sequence). The length of the CDR3 is 16 residues. The CDR3 here is CSASYSGSRMGETQYF.